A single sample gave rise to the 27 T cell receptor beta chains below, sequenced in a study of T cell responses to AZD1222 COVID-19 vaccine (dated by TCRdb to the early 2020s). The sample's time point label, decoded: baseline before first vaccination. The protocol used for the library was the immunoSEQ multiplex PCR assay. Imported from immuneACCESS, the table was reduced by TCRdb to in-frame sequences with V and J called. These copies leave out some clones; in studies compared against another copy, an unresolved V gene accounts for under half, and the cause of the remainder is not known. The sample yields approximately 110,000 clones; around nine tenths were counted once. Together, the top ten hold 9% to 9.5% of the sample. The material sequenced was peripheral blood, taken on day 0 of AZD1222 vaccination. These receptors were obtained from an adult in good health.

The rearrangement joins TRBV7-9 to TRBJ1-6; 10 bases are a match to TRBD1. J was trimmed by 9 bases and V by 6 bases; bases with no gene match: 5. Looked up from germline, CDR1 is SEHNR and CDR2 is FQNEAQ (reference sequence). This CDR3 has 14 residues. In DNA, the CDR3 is TGTGCCAGCAGGACAGGGGGCCGGAGTTCACCCCTCCACTTT. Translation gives CASRTGGRSSPLHF.

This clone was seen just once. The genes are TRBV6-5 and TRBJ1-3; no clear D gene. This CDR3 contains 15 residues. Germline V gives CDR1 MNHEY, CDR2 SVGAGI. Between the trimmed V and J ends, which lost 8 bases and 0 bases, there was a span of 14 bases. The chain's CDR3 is CASGRGRASGNTIYF. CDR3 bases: TGTGCCAGCGGGCGCGGGAGGGCCTCTGGAAACACCATATATTTT.

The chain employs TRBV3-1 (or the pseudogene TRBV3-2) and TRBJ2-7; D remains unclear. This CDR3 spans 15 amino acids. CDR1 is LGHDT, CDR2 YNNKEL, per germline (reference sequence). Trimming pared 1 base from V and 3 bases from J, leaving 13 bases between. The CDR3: CASSQGRQTYYEQYF. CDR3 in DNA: TGTGCCAGCAGCCAAGGCCGGCAGACTTACTACGAGCAGTACTTC.

The CDR3 DNA reads as TGTGCCATCAGTCCAGGGGAGGCTGAAAAACTGTTTTTT. Protein product: CAISPGEAEKLFF. The chain recombines TRBV10-3 with TRBJ1-4; D might be TRBD1 (6 bases). The CDR3 has 13 residues. Germline V CDR1 and CDR2: ENHRY, SYGVKD. Trimming took off 5 bases at V and 7 bases at J, with 11 bases between the two ends.

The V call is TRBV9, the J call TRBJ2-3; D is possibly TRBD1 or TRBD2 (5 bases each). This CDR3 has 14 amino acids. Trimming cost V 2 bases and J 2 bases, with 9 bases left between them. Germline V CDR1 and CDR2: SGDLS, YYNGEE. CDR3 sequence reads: CASSVSGTTDTQYF. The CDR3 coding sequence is TGTGCCAGCAGCGTTTCCGGGACCACAGATACGCAGTATTTT.

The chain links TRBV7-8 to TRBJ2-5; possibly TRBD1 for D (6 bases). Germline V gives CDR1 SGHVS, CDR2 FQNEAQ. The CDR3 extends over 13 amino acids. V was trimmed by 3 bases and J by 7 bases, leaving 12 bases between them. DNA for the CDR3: TGTGCCAGCAGCTTTAACAGGGAAGGGACCCAGTACTTC. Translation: CASSFNREGTQYF.

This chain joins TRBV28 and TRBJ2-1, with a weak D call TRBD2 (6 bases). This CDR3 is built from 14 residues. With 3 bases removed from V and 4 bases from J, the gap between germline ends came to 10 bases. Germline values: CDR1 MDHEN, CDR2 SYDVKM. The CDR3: CASSLAGPYNEQFF. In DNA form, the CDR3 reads TGTGCCAGCAGTTTGGCGGGACCATACAATGAGCAGTTCTTC.

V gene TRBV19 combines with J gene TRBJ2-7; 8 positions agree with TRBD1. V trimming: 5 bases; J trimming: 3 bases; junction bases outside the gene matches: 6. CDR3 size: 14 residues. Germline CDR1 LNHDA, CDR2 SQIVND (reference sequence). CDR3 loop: CASSGSTGGYEQYF. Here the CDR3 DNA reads TGTGCCAGTAGTGGATCAACAGGGGGCTACGAGCAGTACTTC.

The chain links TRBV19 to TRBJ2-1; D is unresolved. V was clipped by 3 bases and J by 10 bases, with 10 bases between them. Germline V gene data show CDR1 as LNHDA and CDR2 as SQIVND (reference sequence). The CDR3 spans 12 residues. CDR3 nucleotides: TGTGCCAGTAGTATGGTAGCTCGGGAGCAGTTCTTC. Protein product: CASSMVAREQFF.

The CDR3 protein is CASSQAQAGGHEQYF. CDR3 DNA: TGTGCCAGCAGCCAAGCTCAAGCGGGAGGCCACGAGCAGTACTTC. V usage is TRBV3-1 (or the pseudogene TRBV3-2) and J usage is TRBJ2-7; 9 positions match TRBD2. The CDR3 is 15 residues long. With 1 base clipped from V and 5 bases from J, the junction kept 6 bases outside the gene matches. Germline CDR1 is LGHDT and CDR2 is YNNKEL (reference sequence).

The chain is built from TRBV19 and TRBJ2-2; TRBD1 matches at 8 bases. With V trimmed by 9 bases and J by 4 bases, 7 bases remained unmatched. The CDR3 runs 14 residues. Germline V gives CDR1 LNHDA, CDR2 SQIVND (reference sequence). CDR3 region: CASRTGWGTGELFF. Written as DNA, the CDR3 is TGTGCCAGCAGGACAGGGTGGGGCACCGGGGAGCTGTTTTTT. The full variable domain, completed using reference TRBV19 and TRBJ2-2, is DGGITQSPKYLFRKEGQNVTLSCEQNLNHDAMYWYRQDPGQGLRLIYYSQIVNDFQKGDIAEGYSVSREKKESFPLTVTSAQKNPTAFYLCASRTGWGTGELFFGEGSRLTVL.

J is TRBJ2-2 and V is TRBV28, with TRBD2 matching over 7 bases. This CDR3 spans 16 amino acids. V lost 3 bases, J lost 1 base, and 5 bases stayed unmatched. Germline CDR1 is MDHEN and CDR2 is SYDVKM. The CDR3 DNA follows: TGTGCCAGCAGTTTGGGAGGGGCGGGGAACACCGGGGAGCTGTTTTTT. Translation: CASSLGGAGNTGELFF.

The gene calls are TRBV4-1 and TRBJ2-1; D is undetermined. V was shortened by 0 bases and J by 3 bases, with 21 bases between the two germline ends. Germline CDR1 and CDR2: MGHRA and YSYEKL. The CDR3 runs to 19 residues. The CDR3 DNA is TGCGCCAGCAGCCAAGATTACATTACGGAGAGGCGAGACTACAATGAGCAGTTCTTC. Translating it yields CASSQDYITERRDYNEQFF.

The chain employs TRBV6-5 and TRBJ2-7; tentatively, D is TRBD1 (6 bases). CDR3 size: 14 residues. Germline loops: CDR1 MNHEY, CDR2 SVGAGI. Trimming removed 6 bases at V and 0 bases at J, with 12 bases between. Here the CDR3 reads CASSLLTGSYEQYF. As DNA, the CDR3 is TGTGCCAGCAGCCTCCTGACAGGCTCCTACGAGCAGTACTTC.

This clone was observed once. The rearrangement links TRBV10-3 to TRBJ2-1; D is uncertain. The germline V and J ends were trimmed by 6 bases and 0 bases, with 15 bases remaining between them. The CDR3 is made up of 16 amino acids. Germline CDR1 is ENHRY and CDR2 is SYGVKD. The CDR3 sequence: CAIRTSIIGSYNEQFF. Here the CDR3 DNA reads TGTGCCATCAGGACCTCAATTATAGGCTCCTACAATGAGCAGTTCTTC.

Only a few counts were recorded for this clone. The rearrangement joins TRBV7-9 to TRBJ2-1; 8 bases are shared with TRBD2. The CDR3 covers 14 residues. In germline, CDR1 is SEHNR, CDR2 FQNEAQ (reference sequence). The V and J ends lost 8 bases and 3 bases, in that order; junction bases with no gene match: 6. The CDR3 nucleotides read TGTGCCAGCGCCAGCGGGAGCCACTACAATGAGCAGTTCTTC. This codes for CASASGSHYNEQFF.

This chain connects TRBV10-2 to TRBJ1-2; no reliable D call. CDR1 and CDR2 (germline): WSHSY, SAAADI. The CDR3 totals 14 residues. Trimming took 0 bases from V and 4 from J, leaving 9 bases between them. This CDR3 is CASSESINIYGYTF. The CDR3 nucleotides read TGCGCCAGCAGTGAGTCGATCAACATCTATGGCTACACCTTC.

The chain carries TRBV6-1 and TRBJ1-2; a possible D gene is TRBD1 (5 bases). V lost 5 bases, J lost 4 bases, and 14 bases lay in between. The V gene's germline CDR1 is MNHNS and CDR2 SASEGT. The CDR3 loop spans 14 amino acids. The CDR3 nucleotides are TGTGCCAGCAGTCCGACAGCATCAGGCTATGGCTACACCTTC. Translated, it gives CASSPTASGYGYTF.

The CDR3 protein is CASSPPRTVLNTEAFF. CDR3 DNA sequence: TGTGCCAGTAGTCCTCCCCGGACGGTCCTGAACACTGAAGCTTTCTTT. V gene TRBV19 combines with J gene TRBJ1-1; D call uncertain. Trimming left V 5 bases short and J 0 bases short, with 16 bases between. From germline, CDR1 is LNHDA and CDR2 SQIVND (reference sequence). The CDR3 has 16 residues.

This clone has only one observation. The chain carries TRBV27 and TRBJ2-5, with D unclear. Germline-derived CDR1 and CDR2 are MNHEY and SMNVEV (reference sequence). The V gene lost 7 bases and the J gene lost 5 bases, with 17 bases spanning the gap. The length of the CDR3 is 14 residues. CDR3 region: CASTSSPGVETQYF. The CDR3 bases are TGTGCCAGCACCTCAAGTCCCGGAGTGGAGACCCAGTACTTC.

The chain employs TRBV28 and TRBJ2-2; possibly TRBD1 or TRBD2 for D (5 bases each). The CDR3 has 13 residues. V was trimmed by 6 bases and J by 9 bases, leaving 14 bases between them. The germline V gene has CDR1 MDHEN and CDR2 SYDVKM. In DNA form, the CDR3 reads TGTGCCAGCAGGACCGGGACCCAGCGGGAGCTGTTTTTT. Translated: CASRTGTQRELFF.

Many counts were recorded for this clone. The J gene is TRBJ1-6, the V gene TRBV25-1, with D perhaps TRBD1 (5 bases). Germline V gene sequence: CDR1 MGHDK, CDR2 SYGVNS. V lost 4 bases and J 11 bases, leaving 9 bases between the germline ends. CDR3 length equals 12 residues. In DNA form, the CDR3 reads TGTGCCAGCAGTGGGCAGGGAACACCCCTCCACTTT. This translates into CASSGQGTPLHF.

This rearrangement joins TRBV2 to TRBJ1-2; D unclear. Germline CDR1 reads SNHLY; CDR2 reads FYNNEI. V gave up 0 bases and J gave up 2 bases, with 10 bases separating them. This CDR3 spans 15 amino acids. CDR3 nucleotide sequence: TGTGCCAGCAGTGAAGCGTTCACAGCCAACTATGGCTACACCTTC. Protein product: CASSEAFTANYGYTF. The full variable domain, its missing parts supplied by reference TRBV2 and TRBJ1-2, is EPEVTQTPSHQVTQMGQEVILRCVPISNHLYFYWYRQILGQKVEFLVSFYNNEISEKSEIFDDQFSVERPDGSNFTLKIRSTKLEDSAMYFCASSEAFTANYGYTFGSGTRLTVV.

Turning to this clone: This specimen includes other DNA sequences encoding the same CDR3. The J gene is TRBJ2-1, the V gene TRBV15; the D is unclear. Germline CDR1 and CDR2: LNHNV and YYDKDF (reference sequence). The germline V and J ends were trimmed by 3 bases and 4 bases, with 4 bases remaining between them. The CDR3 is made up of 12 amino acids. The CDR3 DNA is TGTGCCACCAGCAGGGGTTACAATGAGCAGTTCTTC. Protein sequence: CATSRGYNEQFF.

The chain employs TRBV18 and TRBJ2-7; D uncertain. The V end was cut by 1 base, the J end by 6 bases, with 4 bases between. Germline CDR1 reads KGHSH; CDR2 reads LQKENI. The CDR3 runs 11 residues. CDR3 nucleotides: TGTGCCAGCTCACCACTTCGCGAGCAGTACTTC. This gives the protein CASSPLREQYF.

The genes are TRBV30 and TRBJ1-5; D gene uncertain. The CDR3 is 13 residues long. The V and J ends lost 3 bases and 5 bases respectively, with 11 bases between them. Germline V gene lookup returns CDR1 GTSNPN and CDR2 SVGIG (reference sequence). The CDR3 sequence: CAWSVGTDQPQHF. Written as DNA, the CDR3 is TGTGCCTGGAGCGTCGGCACCGATCAGCCCCAGCATTTT.

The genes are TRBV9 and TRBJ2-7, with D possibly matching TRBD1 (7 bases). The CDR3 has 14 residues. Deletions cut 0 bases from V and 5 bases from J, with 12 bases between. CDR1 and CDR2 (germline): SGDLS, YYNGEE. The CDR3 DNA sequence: TGTGCCAGCAGCGTAGATAGCAGGGGGGACGAGCAGTACTTC. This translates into CASSVDSRGDEQYF.